Included here is one T cell receptor beta chain sequence, with context. As yet, its antigen is unknown. Every patient was affected by relapse after autologous stem cell transplantation, while exposure to brentuximab vedotin was not uniform. The CDR3 contains 11 residues. In germline, CDR1 is DFQATT, CDR2 SNEGSKA (reference sequence). V lost 6 bases and J 6 bases, leaving 12 bases between the germline ends. Using immunoSEQ multiplex PCR, the repertoire was profiled, and TCRdb retains in-frame clones only, with some absent. This sample has roughly 81,000 clones; around 90% occur once, and the top ten carry approximately 2.4%. The record originates from a study of PD-1 blockade in classical Hodgkin lymphoma. Study findings and constraints: Unlike CD8+ TCR diversity, which did not rise significantly by C4D1, CD4+ TCR diversity did. TCR diversity at baseline was reported to be reduced in newly diagnosed patients relative to healthy donors.

The TCR was taken from a human donor with classical Hodgkin lymphoma. This specimen consisted of peripheral blood mononuclear cells (PBMCs), obtained before the second cycle of nivolumab. The chain combines TRBV20-1 with TRBJ2-7; D remains ambiguous. This CDR3 is CSAELRSEQYF. DNA of the CDR3: TGCAGTGCCGAACTCAGGAGCGAGCAGTACTTC.